Each of the 21 T cell receptor beta chains below was sequenced from the same sample in a study of Tregs in tolerant kidney transplant recipients. The nonmyeloablative bone marrow transplants came from related graft donors, with transient mixed chimerism. The table came from immunoSEQ multiplex PCR; TCRdb's copy has only in-frame clones and leaves some out. The sample holds approximately 30,000 clones. Sequenced material: CD4+ T cells from blood (PBMCs), taken 24 months after the transplant. The receptors were sampled from a human patient who received a combined kidney and bone marrow transplant. The T cells may come from the graft donor.

A remark on this clone: The CDR3 end is not reached by the read, which stops 3 residues before it; the germline J gene fills it in. This chain links TRBV18 with TRBJ2-7; D may be TRBD1 (5 bases). CDR1 and CDR2 from the germline V gene are KGHSH and LQKENI. The CDR3 totals 14 residues. Deletions cut 0 bases from V and 3 bases from J, with 9 bases between. CDR3 DNA, as far as it was read: TGTGCCAGCTCACCACCCCAGGGCCGCTACGAG. Encoded protein: CASSPPQGRYE. The whole CDR3 protein reads CASSPPQGRYEQYF.

On this clone itself: The read terminates 3 residues ahead of where the CDR3 ends, so the germline J gene completes it. V and J are TRBV5-4 and TRBJ1-4, with D maybe TRBD1 (5 bases). The CDR3 contains 15 residues. V shed 0 bases and J shed 0 bases, with 6 bases lying between them. CDR1 SGHNT and CDR2 YYREEE come from the germline V gene (reference sequence). The CDR3 bases that were read are TGTGCCAGCAGCTTGGGAGGGGCAACTAATGAAAAA. As protein: CASSLGGATNEK. The CDR3 in its entirety is CASSLGGATNEKLFF.

A remark on this clone: The sequenced fragment ends 3 residues before the CDR3 boundary, so the rest is inferred from the germline J gene. This chain connects TRBV6-1 to TRBJ2-5; D gene uncertain. Germline-derived CDR1 and CDR2 are MNHNS and SASEGT. The CDR3 length is 12 residues. V gave up 4 bases and J gave up 2 bases, with 5 bases separating them. The CDR3 DNA, read in part, is TGTGCCAGCAGTGCACTACAAGAGACC. It translates to CASSALQET. The entire CDR3 reads CASSALQETQYF.

Of note for this clone: The CDR3 goes on 3 residues after the read ends, and that part is filled in from the germline J gene. The rearrangement joins TRBV19 to TRBJ2-5; a possible D gene is TRBD1 (5 bases). The germline gives CDR1 LNHDA, CDR2 SQIVND (reference sequence). This CDR3 is built from 13 residues. Trimming cost V 8 bases and J 0 bases, with 10 bases left between them. This chain's CDR3 is CASRDSYQETQYF. The CDR3 bases that were read are TGTGCCAGTCGCGACAGTTACCAAGAGACC. The variable domain in full, with the rest retrieved from reference TRBV19 and TRBJ2-5, is DGGITQSPKYLFRKEGQNVTLSCEQNLNHDAMYWYRQDPGQGLRLIYYSQIVNDFQKGDIAEGYSVSREKKESFPLTVTSAQKNPTAFYLCASRDSYQETQYFGPGTRLLVL.

On this clone itself: The read halts 3 residues ahead of the CDR3 end, with the missing end drawn from the germline J gene. The J gene is TRBJ2-7, the V gene TRBV5-6; 10 bases fit TRBD1. The germline V gene has CDR1 SGHDT and CDR2 YYEEEE. The length of the CDR3 is 15 residues. Trimming at V came to 4 bases and at J to 1 base, leaving 5 bases not matched to a gene. CDR3 sequence reads: CASSTPGQGSYEQYF. CDR3 DNA, as far as it was read: TGTGCCAGCAGCACCCCGGGACAGGGGTCCTACGAG.

About this clone itself: The missing CDR3 end, 3 residues past where the read stops, is filled in from the germline J gene. This chain links TRBV5-1 with TRBJ2-3; D unresolved. The CDR3 loop spans 14 amino acids. Looked up from germline, CDR1 is SGHRS and CDR2 is YFSETQ. Trimming shortened V by 2 bases and J by 0 bases, and 7 bases separated the two germline ends. The CDR3 sequence: CASSLGLSTDTQYF. CDR3 DNA (partial): TGCGCCAGCAGCTTAGGGCTGAGCACAGATACG.

With respect to this clone: The read ends 3 residues shy of where the CDR3 ends; the end is completed using the germline J gene. The chain recombines TRBV19 with TRBJ2-7, with 10 positions matching TRBD1. Germline CDR1 reads LNHDA; CDR2 reads SQIVND (reference sequence). Trimming removed 5 bases from V and 5 bases from J; junction bases left unmatched: 6. The CDR3 has 14 amino acids. The CDR3 reads CASSEGQGRHEQYF. The DNA read from the CDR3 is TGTGCCAGTAGTGAGGGACAGGGGCGGCACGAG.

This chain's CDR3 is CASGGPNTEAFF. The part of the CDR3 DNA that was read is TGTGCCAGCGGTGGGCCGAACACTGAA. The rearrangement links TRBV6-1 to TRBJ1-1; D unresolved. The CDR3 goes on 3 residues after the read ends, and that part is filled in from the germline J gene. Germline loops: CDR1 MNHNS, CDR2 SASEGT. The CDR3 loop spans 12 amino acids. The ends were cut back, 8 bases at V and 1 base at J, with 8 bases in the middle.

A word on this clone: The CDR3 end lies 3 residues beyond the end of the read and is filled in from the germline J gene. V usage is TRBV20-1 and J usage is TRBJ2-1; 7 positions agree with TRBD2. Trimming at V came to 6 bases and at J to 8 bases, leaving 10 bases not matched to a gene. The CDR3 is 13 residues long. CDR1 and CDR2 (germline): DFQATT, SNEGSKA (reference sequence). Here the CDR3 reads CSARTRPGHEQFF. Partial CDR3 DNA: TGCAGTGCCCGGACTAGACCAGGACATGAG.

Of note for this clone: The read ends 3 residues early relative to the CDR3; the germline J gene fills the gap. This chain links TRBV5-4 with TRBJ2-1; weak D call: TRBD2 (5 bases). This CDR3 has 15 amino acids. Between the trimmed V and J ends, which lost 0 bases and 7 bases, there was a span of 14 bases. CDR1 SGHNT and CDR2 YYREEE come from the germline V gene (reference sequence). Partial CDR3 DNA: TGTGCCAGCAGCTTGGAGCTAGCTGCCACGAATGAG. Amino acid sequence: CASSLELAATNE. The complete CDR3 protein is CASSLELAATNEQFF.

Worth noting for this clone: The read stops 3 residues short of the end of the CDR3; the missing end is completed from the germline J gene. This chain uses TRBV11-1 with TRBJ2-1, with D uncertain. Germline CDR1 is SGHAT and CDR2 is FQDESV (reference sequence). Trimming shortened V by 1 base and J by 4 bases, and 11 bases separated the two germline ends. CDR3 length equals 15 residues. CDR3 region: CASSLDVSSYNEQFF. Incomplete CDR3 DNA: TGTGCCAGCAGCTTAGATGTTAGCAGTTACAATGAG.

Points on this clone: The sequence runs out 3 residues before the end of the CDR3; the remainder is reconstructed from the germline J gene. The chain links TRBV20-1 to TRBJ2-5; maybe TRBD1 (6 bases). Between the trimmed V and J ends, which lost 1 base and 5 bases, there was a span of 11 bases. The CDR3 length is 13 residues. CDR1 is DFQATT and CDR2 is SNEGSKA in the germline V gene (reference sequence). The CDR3 spells CSARVAGVETQYF. The DNA read from the CDR3 is TGCAGTGCTAGAGTGGCAGGGGTGGAGACC.

About this clone itself: Read sequence stops 3 residues before the CDR3 end, and the germline J gene provides the missing end. The chain recombines TRBV7-7 with TRBJ2-7; 12 bases are a match to TRBD2. CDR1 and CDR2 from the germline V gene are SSHAT and FNYEAQ (reference sequence). V gave up 5 bases and J gave up 5 bases; unmatched junction bases: 7. The CDR3 is 15 residues long. The CDR3 loop is CASSRLAGVFNEQYF. The CDR3 DNA, read in part, is TGTGCCAGCAGCCGACTAGCGGGAGTCTTTAACGAG.

For this clone: The CDR3 end falls 3 residues outside the read, so it is completed with the germline J gene. The J gene is TRBJ2-2, the V gene TRBV2; D might be TRBD1 (6 bases). Germline V lookup: CDR1 SNHLY, CDR2 FYNNEI. Trimming took off 1 base at V and 5 bases at J, with 11 bases between the two ends. The CDR3 is 15 residues long. CDR3 residues: CASSEVGQGTGELFF. Partial CDR3 DNA: TGTGCCAGCAGTGAAGTTGGGCAGGGGACCGGGGAG.

With regard to this clone: Sequencing ends 3 residues short of the CDR3 end; the germline J gene provides the rest. The chain uses TRBV19 and TRBJ1-1, with TRBD1 matching 10 bases. The CDR3 is made up of 15 amino acids. Germline lookup yields CDR1 LNHDA and CDR2 SQIVND (reference sequence). Trimming took 5 bases from V and 5 from J; bases not matched to a gene: 8. CDR3 in amino acids: CASSPTGGLETEAFF. The covered CDR3 bases are TGTGCCAGTAGTCCGACAGGGGGCTTAGAAACTGAA.

CDR3 sequence: CASSSQVYEQYF. The covered CDR3 bases are TGTGCCAGCAGTTCACAGGTTTACGAG. This sequence joins TRBV28 and TRBJ2-7; weak D call: TRBD1 (5 bases). The read comes to an end 3 residues before the CDR3 does, leaving the germline J gene to fill in the end. CDR1 is MDHEN, CDR2 SYDVKM, per germline. The CDR3 loop spans 12 amino acids. V lost 4 bases and J lost 4, with 8 bases in between.

As regards this clone: The DNA ends 3 residues before the CDR3 does, and the rest of the CDR3 is filled in from the germline J gene. The rearrangement joins TRBV19 to TRBJ1-4; the D is unclear. V was trimmed by 3 bases and J by 4 bases, leaving 9 bases between them. This CDR3 has 14 amino acids. Germline CDR1 LNHDA, CDR2 SQIVND (reference sequence). The CDR3 DNA, read in part, is TGTGCCAGTAGTATGTGGCAGTTTAATGAAAAA. Its protein product is CASSMWQFNEK. The full-length CDR3 reads as CASSMWQFNEKLFF.

To note about this clone: The read halts 3 residues ahead of the CDR3 end, with the missing end drawn from the germline J gene. The chain couples TRBV2 to TRBJ2-3; unclear D gene. The ends were cut back, 5 bases at V and 5 bases at J, with 14 bases in the middle. Germline CDR1 reads SNHLY; CDR2 reads FYNNEI. The CDR3 contains 14 residues. CDR3 DNA, as far as it was read: TGTGCCAGCAGTCTTAGTTACGCGGAAGATACG. Encoded protein: CASSLSYAEDT. From start to end, the CDR3 is CASSLSYAEDTQYF.

About this clone: The read gets to within 3 residues of the CDR3 end, and the germline J gene fills in the rest. The chain links TRBV7-8 to TRBJ2-5, with 12 bases aligning to TRBD2. Germline CDR1 reads SGHVS; CDR2 reads FQNEAQ. The CDR3 is 15 amino acids. J was trimmed by 5 bases and V by 3 bases; bases with no gene match: 4. CDR3 bases read: TGTGCCAGCAGCTTGGCTAGCGGGAGGGTCGAGACC. Its translation is CASSLASGRVET. The full CDR3 protein is CASSLASGRVETQYF.

About this clone: The read is 3 residues too short to cover the CDR3 end, so that end is filled in from the germline J gene. The rearrangement joins TRBV20-1 to TRBJ2-2; D may be TRBD1 (5 bases). V lost 4 bases, J lost 4 bases, and 22 bases lay in between. This CDR3 comprises 17 residues. Per the germline V gene, CDR1 is DFQATT and CDR2 is SNEGSKA (reference sequence). CDR3 loop: CSATPLSLLGATGELFF. CDR3 DNA (partial): TGCAGTGCTACCCCACTGTCCCTGCTTGGGGCCACCGGGGAG.

In the case of this clone: Read coverage stops 3 residues before the CDR3 terminus; the germline J gene supplies the remainder. V and J are TRBV7-9 and TRBJ2-1; D is unresolved. This CDR3 contains 15 residues. Trimming removed 2 bases at V and 2 bases at J, with 10 bases between. Germline CDR1 is SEHNR and CDR2 is FQNEAQ (reference sequence). This CDR3 is CASSLLKGPYNEQFF. The sequenced CDR3 bases are TGTGCCAGCAGCTTACTGAAAGGCCCCTACAATGAG.